The 20 T cell receptor beta chains below come from one sample, sequenced in a study of post-analysis software for immune sequencing data. Study-level results: Five or six TRBV segments appeared more often in patients than in controls, and TRBV5-6, TRBV5-1 and TRBV20-1 were among these.

Which antigens these TCRs recognize remains unknown. Every TCR beta cDNA library bore unique molecular identifiers. TCRdb processed the PCR reads anew with MiXCR; each CDR3 protein has one entry. The sample records hundreds of thousands of distinct CDR3 sequences, approximately 53% being singletons. Sequenced sample: blood. All receptors derive from a girl aged 5 to 17 with multiple sclerosis.

The gene calls are TRBV5-1 and TRBJ2-7, with D possibly matching TRBD2 (6 bases). Germline V gene lookup returns CDR1 SGHRS and CDR2 YFSETQ. The CDR3 consists of 18 residues. The V end was cut by 4 bases, the J end by 1 base, with 24 bases between. The CDR3 sequence: CASSDRDFTGGLSYEQYF. The CDR3 DNA reads as TGCGCCAGCAGCGATCGGGACTTCACCGGGGGACTTTCCTACGAGCAGTACTTC.

This clonotype was detected a few times. In nucleotides, the CDR3 is TGTGCCAGCAGCCAAGGGGACAGGGAACAAGAGACCCAGTACTTC. Encoded protein: CASSQGDREQETQYF. The chain combines TRBV3-1 with TRBJ2-5; 9 bases are a match to TRBD1. V lost 1 base and J lost 2; bases outside the gene matches: 2. The CDR3 is 15 residues long. The germline CDR1 and CDR2 sequences are LGHDT and YNNKEL (reference sequence).

The gene calls are TRBV20-1 and TRBJ1-2, with D possibly matching TRBD1 (5 bases). V shed 3 bases and J shed 5 bases, with 10 bases lying between them. CDR1 is DFQATT, CDR2 SNEGSKA, per germline (reference sequence). The CDR3 is 12 residues long. The CDR3 sequence is CSASDPGYGYTF. The CDR3 DNA reads TGCAGTGCTAGTGACCCAGGGTATGGCTACACCTTC.

The genes are TRBV25-1 and TRBJ1-4, with D uncertain. V dropped 5 bases and J dropped 5 bases, with 3 bases sitting between them. The CDR3 length is 11 residues. Germline V gene data show CDR1 as MGHDK and CDR2 as SYGVNS. The CDR3 region has the DNA TGTGCCAGCAGTTGGAATGAAAAACTGTTTTTT. It yields the protein CASSWNEKLFF.

This clonotype was seen only a few times. The J gene is TRBJ2-7, the V gene TRBV6-5; D not certain. V gave up 4 bases and J gave up 3 bases, with 16 bases separating them. Germline V lookup: CDR1 MNHEY, CDR2 SVGAGI. This CDR3 has 15 amino acids. The CDR3 sequence: CASSSATRPNYEQYF. Written as DNA, the CDR3 is TGTGCCAGCAGTTCCGCGACTCGGCCAAACTACGAGCAGTACTTC.

V and J are TRBV6-1 and TRBJ1-1; D unresolved. CDR3 length: 12 residues. V lost 5 bases to trimming and J lost 1 base, with 5 bases between them. Germline V gene sequence: CDR1 MNHNS, CDR2 SASEGT. The CDR3: CASSRRNTEAFF. CDR3 coding DNA: TGTGCCAGCAGTCGGCGGAACACTGAAGCTTTCTTT.

The table lists this clonotype with many counts. The rearrangement links TRBV29-1 to TRBJ2-3; D not resolved. Looked up from germline, CDR1 is SQVTM and CDR2 is ANQGSEA. With 7 bases removed from V and 0 bases from J, the gap between germline ends came to 8 bases. CDR3 size: 12 residues. The CDR3 region has the DNA TGCAGCGCCAAAGCTAGCACAGATACGCAGTATTTT. This encodes CSAKASTDTQYF.

CDR3 protein: CASRRDRASYNEQFF. The CDR3 bases are TGTGCCAGCAGGCGAGATAGGGCCTCCTACAATGAGCAGTTCTTC. V is TRBV12-3 or TRBV12-4 and J is TRBJ2-1, with no clear D. The ends were cut back, 6 bases at V and 0 bases at J, with 12 bases in the middle. This CDR3 region has 15 residues.

This sequence joins TRBV7-9 and TRBJ2-1, with D perhaps TRBD1 (5 bases). With 5 bases removed from V and 5 bases from J, the gap between germline ends came to 7 bases. Germline CDR1 is SEHNR and CDR2 is FQNEAQ (reference sequence). The length of the CDR3 is 12 residues. The CDR3 coding sequence is TGTGCCAGCAGCCAACAGGACAATGAGCAGTTCTTC. It codes for CASSQQDNEQFF.

The chain carries TRBV29-1 and TRBJ2-5, with D hard to call. CDR3 length equals 14 residues. The V end was cut by 4 bases, the J end by 1 base, with 13 bases between. Per germline, CDR1 SQVTM and CDR2 ANQGSEA. The CDR3 reads CSVGLTILQETQYF. CDR3 in DNA: TGCAGCGTTGGCCTGACCATTCTCCAAGAGACCCAGTACTTC. Full variable domain (missing parts from reference TRBV29-1 and TRBJ2-5): SAVISQKPSRDICQRGTSLTIQCQVDSQVTMMFWYRQQPGQSLTLIATANQGSEATYESGFVIDKFPISRPNLTFSTLTVSNMSPEDSSIYLCSVGLTILQETQYFGPGTRLLVL.

The chain recombines TRBV6-1 with TRBJ2-5; 12 nucleotides match TRBD2. The CDR3 length is 15 residues. Trimming at V came to 5 bases and at J to 5 bases, leaving 6 bases not matched to a gene. Germline CDR1 reads MNHNS; CDR2 reads SASEGT. CDR3 sequence: CASSPTSGGLETQYF. DNA of the CDR3: TGTGCCAGCAGTCCAACTAGCGGGGGGTTGGAGACCCAGTACTTC.

With regard to this clonotype: One junction end does not reproduce the germline sequence, and a read error may be involved. This chain joins TRBV7-2 and TRBJ1-2; no clear D gene. CDR3 length equals 14 residues. Germline assignment: CDR1 SGHTA and CDR2 FQGNSA. The CDR3 sequence is CASSLAETNYRYTF. DNA for the CDR3: TGTGCCAGCAGCTTAGCAGAGACCAACTATCGCTACACCTTC.

The chain couples TRBV29-1 to TRBJ2-3, with D possibly TRBD1 on 6 matching bases. Germline-derived CDR1 and CDR2 are SQVTM and ANQGSEA. The V end was cut by 7 bases, the J end by 8 bases, with 13 bases between. CDR3 size: 11 residues. The DNA for the CDR3 is TGCAGCGCCGGGACATTTAGTACGCAGTATTTT. It yields the protein CSAGTFSTQYF.

The J gene is TRBJ1-1, the V gene TRBV6-5, with 9 bases fitting TRBD1. This CDR3 comprises 15 residues. Per germline, CDR1 MNHEY and CDR2 SVGAGI. The junction had 8 bases not matched to a gene; V was cut back by 2 bases and J by 7 bases. The CDR3 DNA sequence: TGTGCCAGCAGTTACCTTATCACAGGGGGCAATGAAGCTTTCTTT. Its protein is CASSYLITGGNEAFF.

This chain connects TRBV2 to TRBJ2-1; TRBD2 matches at 7 bases. The V segment lost 10 bases and the J segment 1 base; nucleotides outside the gene matches: 13. CDR1 is SNHLY and CDR2 is FYNNEI in the germline V gene. CDR3 length equals 16 residues. This chain's CDR3 is CATRARGGESYNEQFF. DNA of the CDR3: TGTGCCACCAGGGCCCGGGGAGGGGAATCCTACAATGAGCAGTTCTTC.

The chain links TRBV4-2 to TRBJ1-1; no firm D call. The CDR3 consists of 14 residues. Trimming removed 1 base at V and 5 bases at J, with 11 bases between. Per the germline V gene, CDR1 is LGHNA and CDR2 is YNFKEQ. CDR3 sequence (DNA): TGTGCCAGCAGCCAAGGTCATGAAAGGACTGAAGCTTTCTTT. It encodes CASSQGHERTEAFF.

The chain links TRBV5-1 to TRBJ2-1; D is undetermined. The CDR3 loop spans 16 amino acids. Trimming stripped 1 base from V and 5 bases from J, with 16 bases between. Germline V gene sequence: CDR1 SGHRS, CDR2 YFSETQ. In DNA, the CDR3 is TGCGCCAGCAGCTTGTACGCAGATAGGATCAACAATGAGCAGTTCTTC. Translation gives CASSLYADRINNEQFF.

J is TRBJ2-3 and V is TRBV9; the D gene is possibly TRBD1 (6 bases). The CDR3 loop spans 17 amino acids. Germline V gene sequence: CDR1 SGDLS, CDR2 YYNGEE. V dropped 0 bases and J dropped 4 bases, with 18 bases sitting between them. The CDR3 sequence: CASSVATTGTSADTQYF. The CDR3 nucleotides read TGTGCCAGCAGCGTAGCAACTACAGGGACCTCCGCAGATACGCAGTATTTT. The whole variable domain, remainder taken from reference TRBV9 and TRBJ2-3, is DSGVTQTPKHLITATGQRVTLRCSPRSGDLSVYWYQQSLDQGLQFLIQYYNGEERAKGNILERFSAQQFPDLHSELNLSSLELGDSALYFCASSVATTGTSADTQYFGPGTRLTVL.

This chain links TRBV7-3 with TRBJ2-5; 12 bases are shared with TRBD2. The J call may be faulty, since TRBJ2-7 better matches the DNA end. CDR1 and CDR2 from the germline V gene are SGHTA and FQGTGA. This CDR3 region has 20 residues. CDR3 loop: CASSLRSGTSGSPAPYEQYF. DNA for the CDR3: TGTGCCAGCAGCTTACGATCCGGGACTAGCGGGTCCCCTGCACCTTACGAGCAGTACTTC.

Only a few counts were recorded for this clonotype. Written as DNA, the CDR3 is TGTGCCAGCGTAGCGGGGGCAATATACAATGAGCAGTTCTTC. Protein sequence: CASVAGAIYNEQFF. V gene TRBV2 combines with J gene TRBJ2-1, with 9 bases matching TRBD2. Germline assignment: CDR1 SNHLY and CDR2 FYNNEI. CDR3 length: 14 residues. V lost 8 bases to trimming and J lost 4 bases; unmatched junction nucleotides: 6.